This TCR beta chain came from a study of Ad26.COV2.S vaccination and SARS-CoV-2 variants. Findings and caveats of the study: Spike-specific TCR breadth ran higher among vaccine recipients than placebo recipients.

In the case of this clone: What it binds is unknown.

TCRdb's table, derived via immunoSEQ multiplex PCR, lists solely in-frame clones and lacks some. The sample has under 550,000 clones, 88% seen once. Treatment indicated: 15 to 20 received Ad26.COV2.S at low or high dose, single or two shots; 5 received placebo; per-sample allocation not given. All samples were drawn on day 63, counting from the first vaccine or placebo injection. This adult donor, from Boston, was 18-55 years old. The germline V and J ends were trimmed by 6 bases and 6 bases, with 11 bases remaining between them. CDR1 KGHDR and CDR2 SFDVKD come from the germline V gene. This CDR3 comprises 13 residues.

The starting material was peripheral blood, obtained in a trial of Ad26.COV2.S vaccine versus placebo. This chain uses TRBV24-1 with TRBJ2-1; D gene uncertain. The TCR sequence derives from a person aged 18-65 years who received the Ad26.COV2.S COVID-19 vaccine or a placebo. CDR3 DNA: TGTGCCACCAGTCGCCAGGCCCCCAATGAGCAGTTCTTC. This gives the protein CATSRQAPNEQFF.